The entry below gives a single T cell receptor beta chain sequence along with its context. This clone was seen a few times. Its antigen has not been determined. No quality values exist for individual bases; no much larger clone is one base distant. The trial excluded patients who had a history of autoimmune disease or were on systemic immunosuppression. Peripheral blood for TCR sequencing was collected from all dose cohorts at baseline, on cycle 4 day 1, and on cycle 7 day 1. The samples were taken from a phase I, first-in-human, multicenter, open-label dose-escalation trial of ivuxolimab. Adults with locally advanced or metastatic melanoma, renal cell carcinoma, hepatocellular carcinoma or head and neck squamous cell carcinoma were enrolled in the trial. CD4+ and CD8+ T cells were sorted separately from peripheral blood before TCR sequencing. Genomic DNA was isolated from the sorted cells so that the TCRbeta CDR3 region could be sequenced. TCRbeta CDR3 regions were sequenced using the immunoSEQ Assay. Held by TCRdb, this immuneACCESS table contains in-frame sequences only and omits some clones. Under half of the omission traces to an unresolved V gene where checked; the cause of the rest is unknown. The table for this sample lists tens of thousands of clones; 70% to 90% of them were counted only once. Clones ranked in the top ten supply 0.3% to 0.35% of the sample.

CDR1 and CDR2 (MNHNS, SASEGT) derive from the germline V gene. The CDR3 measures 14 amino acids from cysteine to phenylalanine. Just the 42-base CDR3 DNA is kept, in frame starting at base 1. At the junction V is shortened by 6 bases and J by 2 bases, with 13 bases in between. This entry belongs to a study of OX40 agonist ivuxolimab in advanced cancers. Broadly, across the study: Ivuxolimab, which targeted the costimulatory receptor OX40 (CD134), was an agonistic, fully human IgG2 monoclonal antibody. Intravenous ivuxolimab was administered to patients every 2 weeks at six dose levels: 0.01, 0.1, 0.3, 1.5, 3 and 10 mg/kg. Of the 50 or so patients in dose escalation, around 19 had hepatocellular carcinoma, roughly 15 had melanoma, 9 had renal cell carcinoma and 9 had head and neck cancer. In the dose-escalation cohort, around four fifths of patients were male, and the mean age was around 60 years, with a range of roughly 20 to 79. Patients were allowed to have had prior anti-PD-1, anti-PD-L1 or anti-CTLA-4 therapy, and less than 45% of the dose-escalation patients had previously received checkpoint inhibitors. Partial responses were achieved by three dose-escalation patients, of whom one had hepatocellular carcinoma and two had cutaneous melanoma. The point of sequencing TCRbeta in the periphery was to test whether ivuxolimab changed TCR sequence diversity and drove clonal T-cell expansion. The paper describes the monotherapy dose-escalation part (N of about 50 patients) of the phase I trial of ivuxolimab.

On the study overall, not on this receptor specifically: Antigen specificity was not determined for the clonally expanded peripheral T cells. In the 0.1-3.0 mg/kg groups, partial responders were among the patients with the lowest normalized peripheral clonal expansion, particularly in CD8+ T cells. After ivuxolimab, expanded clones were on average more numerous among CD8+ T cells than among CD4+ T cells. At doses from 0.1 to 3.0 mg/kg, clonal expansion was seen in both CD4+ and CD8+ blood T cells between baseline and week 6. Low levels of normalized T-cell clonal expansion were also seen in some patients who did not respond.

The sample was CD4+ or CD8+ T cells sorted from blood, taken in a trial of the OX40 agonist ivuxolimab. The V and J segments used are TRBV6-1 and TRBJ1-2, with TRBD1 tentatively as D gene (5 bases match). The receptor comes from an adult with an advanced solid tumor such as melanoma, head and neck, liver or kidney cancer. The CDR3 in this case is CASSPQVRNYGYTF. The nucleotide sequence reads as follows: TGTGCCAGCAGCCCACAGGTCCGAAACTATGGCTACACCTTC.